This T cell receptor beta chain was captured by sequencing in a study of Graves' ophthalmopathy and Graves' hyperthyroidism. RNA transcripts were the source from which TCR beta CDR3 regions were amplified. Investigators did first-round RT-PCR with HTBI primers, then second-round multiplex PCR. In TCRdb, the multiplex PCR reads were re-called with MiXCR into one record per CDR3 protein. The sample holds about 550,000 distinct CDR3 sequences, under 40% seen once. Study observations and caveats: Prediction of ophthalmopathy progression reached 70.59% sensitivity and around 72% specificity.

Researchers turned away patients with other autoimmune diseases, uncontrolled infections, pregnancy or lactation. Germline loops: CDR1 SGDLS, CDR2 YYNGEE. The CDR3 contains 14 residues. Trimming pared 1 base from V and 4 bases from J, leaving 11 bases between. With regard to this clonotype: Its antigen is not known.

Sequencing was done on a sample of peripheral blood or thyroid tissue (not recorded which). The chain has TRBV9 and TRBJ1-2; D is uncertain. The clonotype was recovered from an adult man with Graves' hyperthyroidism. Written as DNA, the CDR3 is TGTGCCAGCAGCGTAAGCGATCACAGCTATGGCTACACCTTC. Its protein is CASSVSDHSYGYTF.